The T cell receptor beta chain under discussion was sequenced for a study of shared clonotypes between healthy human individuals. The study, taken as a whole, reports: Shared clonotypes: about 5% naive CD4, approximately 3.4% naive CD8, 2.3% memory CD4, 0.4% memory CD8.

The CDR3 contains 15 residues. Looked up from germline, CDR1 is SGHNT and CDR2 is YYREEE (reference sequence). The V segment lost 3 bases and the J segment 2 bases; nucleotides outside the gene matches: 4. Libraries were prepared by immunoSEQ multiplex PCR; TCRdb keeps only in-frame clonotypes and omits some of them. The sample has about 2 million clones; about 95% are singletons. Naive CD8 cells lacked CD45RO, underwent positive selection for CCR7 and left out terminally differentiated effector memory CD45RA+ cells. Details on this clone: What it binds is unknown.

The sequenced sample consisted of naive CD8+ T cells sorted from blood. The chain employs TRBV5-4 and TRBJ2-5; 10 positions agree with TRBD1. The clonotype originates from a man younger than 35 in good health. The CDR3 nucleotides are TGTGCCAGCAGCTGGACAGGGGGAGGTCAAGAGACCCAGTACTTC. The encoded protein is CASSWTGGGQETQYF.